Sequencing of this T cell receptor beta chain was carried out in a study of shared clonotypes between healthy human individuals (dated by TCRdb to about 2020). With regard to the full study: The cohort comprised two women and a few men aged 18 to 49 years. For each donor, three plates each were used for CD4 naive and CD4 memory, two plates were used for CD8 naive, and one plate was used for CD8 memory. To estimate repertoire size and how much clonotype sharing occurs between individuals, the study deeply sequenced the blood TCR repertoires of roughly 5 healthy adults. Different laboratories and diverse techniques were used to prepare libraries and sequence TCR repertoires, to increase sequencing depth and limit assay-specific biases. Between about 0.85 and 8.9 billion PBMCs per donor were obtained by leukapheresis. General findings and caveats noted by the study authors: Based on pairwise subsampling, the degree of clonotype sharing among donors was expected to be affected by sequencing depth. Sampling was limited to blood, and TCR repertoires in tissue likely differ from TCR repertoires in blood. About 5% of naive CD4, 3% to 4% of naive CD8, roughly 2.5% of memory CD4, and around 0.42% of memory CD8 clonotypes were shared across four donors. Incomplete sequencing was indicated by rarefaction of sorted-subset datasets, despite the large sequencing depth. Estimated clonotype richness was generally larger for naive than for memory subsets. Clonotypes shared by all four sorted-subset donors showed higher generation probabilities than non-shared clonotypes. The small number of donors limited the genetic and exposure-history diversity represented.

Comments on this clone: This clone's antigen is unknown. Nothing much larger sits one base from this clone, and base qualities are not available.

Healthy HIV-negative adults with no recently reported acute infections or vaccinations were included as donors. Every donor was a Caucasian adult living in Nashville, Tennessee, USA. CD4+ T cells were enriched by magnetic negative selection, after which naive cells were positively selected on CD45RA and the negative fraction was taken as the memory subset. Blood was obtained by leukapheresis, after which PBMCs were separated by Ficoll-Histopaque density gradient centrifugation and cryopreserved in liquid nitrogen vapor phase. Analytical flow cytometry was used to check the purity and quantity of each magnetically sorted T cell population. Genomic DNA was isolated from every sorted fraction and measured by UV absorbance on a Nanodrop 2000c. Inclusive of the bounding cysteine and phenylalanine, the CDR3 is 11 residues long. CDR3 DNA only is kept here, 33 bases in frame from base 1. CDR1 and CDR2 are drawn from the germline V gene (reference sequence): LNHDA, SQIVND. The junction shows trimming of 9 bases on V and 5 bases on J, plus 10 bases between the germline ends.

Using the deep immunoSEQ assay, TCR CDR3 regions were amplified from genomic DNA by multiplex PCR. Extracted genomic DNA from each cell subset was distributed evenly across all wells of several immunoSEQ 96-well plates, and each plate was treated as a replicate. For sorted subsets, around 200 ng genomic DNA, equal to about 30,000 T cell genomes, was loaded into each replicate PCR. Purified libraries were measured with a Qubit 3.0 fluorometer, size-checked on a Bioanalyzer 2100, and measured again with the KAPA Library Quantification kit. A separate single-read 150-cycle Illumina NextSeq 550 flow cell was used to sequence each immunoSEQ 96-well plate. The published analysis was carried out like this. Because only junctional sequences without quality scores were contained in the immunoSEQ output, filtering matching that applied to full-length reads could not be performed. Sequences were annotated with PyIR, a Python wrapper for IgBLAST v1.9, and V/J genes and CDR3 were assigned using IMGT germline references. Reads with weak V/J assignments (E-value above 1e-6), missing CDR3, stop codons, out-of-frame junctions, or ambiguous translated residues were removed. V3J clonotypes were defined as sequences sharing the same inferred V gene, J gene, and CDR3 amino acid sequence. To compute the percentage overlap between repertoires, the number of shared unique clonotypes was divided by the size of the smaller repertoire. Repertoire richness was assessed with RTK rarefaction, the Chao1 estimator, and Recon v2.1 estimates of unobserved clonotypes. Generation probabilities were computed with OLGA for all TCRbeta clonotypes obtained by the gDNA method from a handful of donors. TCRdb took over this immuneACCESS table, retaining in-frame rearrangements with V and J assigned. Such tables are incomplete; in checked studies, under half of the missing clones stem from an unresolved V gene, and the remainder is unexplained. V and J calls and clone size are given by that table; D and trimming were obtained from the DNA. Within this sample are over 850,000 clones, with approximately 80% of them counted one time only. The ten top clones hold under 0.8% of the sample.

The source is a man aged 18 to 35 in good health. Some clones in this sample may be carry-over from other donors' samples. Specimen: memory CD4+ T cells from PBMCs. The label giving this sample's cell subset or site can be read as: CD45RA-negative fraction. The chain employs TRBV19 and TRBJ2-5, with no confidently assigned D gene. The DNA reads TGTGCCAGCCTGGAAGGCGAGACCCAGTACTTC. It codes for CASLEGETQYF.